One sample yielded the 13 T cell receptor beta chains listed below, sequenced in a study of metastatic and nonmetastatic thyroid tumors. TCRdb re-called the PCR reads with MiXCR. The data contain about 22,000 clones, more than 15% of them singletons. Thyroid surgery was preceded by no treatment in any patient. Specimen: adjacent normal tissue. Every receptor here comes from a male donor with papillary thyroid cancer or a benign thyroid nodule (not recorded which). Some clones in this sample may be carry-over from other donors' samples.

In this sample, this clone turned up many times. The CDR3 region has the DNA TGTGCCAGCAGCCCTGGGGATGGGTACAACTCACCCCTCCACTTT. Residues: CASSPGDGYNSPLHF. The J gene is TRBJ1-6, the V gene TRBV5-6; unclear D gene. The CDR3 totals 15 residues. V shed 4 bases and J shed 10 bases, with 18 bases lying between them. Germline loops: CDR1 SGHDT, CDR2 YYEEEE.

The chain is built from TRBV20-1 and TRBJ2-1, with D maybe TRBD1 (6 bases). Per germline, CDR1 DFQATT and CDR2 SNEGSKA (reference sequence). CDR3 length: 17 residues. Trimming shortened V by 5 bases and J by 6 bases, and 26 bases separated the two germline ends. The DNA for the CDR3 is TGCAGTGCTCGCACGAGTGATACAGGGTCCGGGTTCAATGAGCAGTTCTTC. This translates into CSARTSDTGSGFNEQFF.

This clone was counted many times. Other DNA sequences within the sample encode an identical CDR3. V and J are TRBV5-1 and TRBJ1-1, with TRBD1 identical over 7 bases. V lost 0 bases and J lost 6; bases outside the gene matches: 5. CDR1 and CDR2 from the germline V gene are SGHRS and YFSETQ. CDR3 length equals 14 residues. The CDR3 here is CASSLGRTGSEAFF. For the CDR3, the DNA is TGCGCCAGCAGCTTGGGGCGGACAGGCTCTGAAGCTTTCTTT.

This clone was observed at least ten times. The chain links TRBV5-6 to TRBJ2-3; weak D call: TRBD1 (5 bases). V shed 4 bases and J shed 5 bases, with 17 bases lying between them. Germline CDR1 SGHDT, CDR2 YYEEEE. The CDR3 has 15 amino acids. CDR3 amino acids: CASSRPTGVGDTQYF. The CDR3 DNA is TGTGCCAGCAGCAGACCAACAGGTGTGGGAGATACGCAGTATTTT.

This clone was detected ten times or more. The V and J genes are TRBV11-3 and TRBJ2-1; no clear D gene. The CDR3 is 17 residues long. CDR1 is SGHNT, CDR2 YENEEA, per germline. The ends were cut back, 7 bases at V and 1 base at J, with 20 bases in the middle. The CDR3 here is CASTSHRASRSYNEQFF. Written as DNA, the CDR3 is TGTGCCAGCACCTCGCATAGGGCGTCCCGGTCCTACAATGAGCAGTTCTTC.

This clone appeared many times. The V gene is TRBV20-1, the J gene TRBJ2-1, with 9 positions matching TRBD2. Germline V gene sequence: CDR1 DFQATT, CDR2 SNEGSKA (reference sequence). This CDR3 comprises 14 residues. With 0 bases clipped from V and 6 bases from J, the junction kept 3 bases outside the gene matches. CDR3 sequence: CSARDMGLANEQFF. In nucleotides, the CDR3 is TGCAGTGCTAGAGATATGGGACTAGCCAATGAGCAGTTCTTC.

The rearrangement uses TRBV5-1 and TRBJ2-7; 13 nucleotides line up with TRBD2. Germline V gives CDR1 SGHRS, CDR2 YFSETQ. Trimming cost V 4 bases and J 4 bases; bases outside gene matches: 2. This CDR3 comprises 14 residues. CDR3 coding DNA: TGCGCCAGCAGCGAGGGACTAGCGGGGTACGAGCAGTACTTC. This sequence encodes CASSEGLAGYEQYF.

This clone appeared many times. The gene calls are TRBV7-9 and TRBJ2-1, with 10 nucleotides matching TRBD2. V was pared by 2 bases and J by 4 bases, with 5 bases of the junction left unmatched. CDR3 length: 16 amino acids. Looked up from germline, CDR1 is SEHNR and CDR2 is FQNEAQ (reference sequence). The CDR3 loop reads CASSLRAGGQYNEQFF. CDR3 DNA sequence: TGTGCCAGCAGCTTAAGAGCGGGAGGGCAATACAATGAGCAGTTCTTC.

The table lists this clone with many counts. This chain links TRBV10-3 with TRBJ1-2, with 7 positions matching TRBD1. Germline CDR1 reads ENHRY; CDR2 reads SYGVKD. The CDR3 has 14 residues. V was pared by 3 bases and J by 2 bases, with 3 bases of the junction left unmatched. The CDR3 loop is CAISDPTGNYGYTF. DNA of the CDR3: TGTGCCATCAGTGACCCGACAGGGAACTATGGCTACACCTTC.

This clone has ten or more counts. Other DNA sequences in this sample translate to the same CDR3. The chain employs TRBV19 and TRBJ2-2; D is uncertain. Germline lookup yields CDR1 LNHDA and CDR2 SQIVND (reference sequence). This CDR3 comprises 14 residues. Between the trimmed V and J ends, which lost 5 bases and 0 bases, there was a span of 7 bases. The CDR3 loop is CASSFGANTGELFF. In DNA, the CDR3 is TGTGCCAGTAGTTTTGGCGCGAACACCGGGGAGCTGTTTTTT.

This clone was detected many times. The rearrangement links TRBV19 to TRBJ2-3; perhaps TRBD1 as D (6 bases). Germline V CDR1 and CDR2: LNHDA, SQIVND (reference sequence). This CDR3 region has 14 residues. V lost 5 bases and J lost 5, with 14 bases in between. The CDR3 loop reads CASSGGRVGDTQYF. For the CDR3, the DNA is TGTGCCAGTAGTGGGGGCAGGGTTGGAGATACGCAGTATTTT. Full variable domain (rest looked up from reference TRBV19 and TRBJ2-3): DGGITQSPKYLFRKEGQNVTLSCEQNLNHDAMYWYRQDPGQGLRLIYYSQIVNDFQKGDIAEGYSVSREKKESFPLTVTSAQKNPTAFYLCASSGGRVGDTQYFGPGTRLTVL.

CDR3 in amino acids: CASRGTDNEQFF. The CDR3 coding sequence is TGTGCCAGCAGAGGGACAGACAATGAGCAGTTCTTC. The chain couples TRBV5-6 to TRBJ2-1; 7 bases fit TRBD1. This CDR3 has 12 residues. J gave up 5 bases and V 5 bases, and 1 base lay outside the gene matches. Germline V CDR1 and CDR2: SGHDT, YYEEEE.

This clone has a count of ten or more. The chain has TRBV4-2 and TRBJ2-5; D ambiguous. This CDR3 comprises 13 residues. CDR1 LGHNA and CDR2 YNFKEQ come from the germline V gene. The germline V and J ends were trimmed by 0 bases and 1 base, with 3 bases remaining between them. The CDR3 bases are TGTGCCAGCAGCCAAGAGATCCAAGAGACCCAGTACTTC. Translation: CASSQEIQETQYF.